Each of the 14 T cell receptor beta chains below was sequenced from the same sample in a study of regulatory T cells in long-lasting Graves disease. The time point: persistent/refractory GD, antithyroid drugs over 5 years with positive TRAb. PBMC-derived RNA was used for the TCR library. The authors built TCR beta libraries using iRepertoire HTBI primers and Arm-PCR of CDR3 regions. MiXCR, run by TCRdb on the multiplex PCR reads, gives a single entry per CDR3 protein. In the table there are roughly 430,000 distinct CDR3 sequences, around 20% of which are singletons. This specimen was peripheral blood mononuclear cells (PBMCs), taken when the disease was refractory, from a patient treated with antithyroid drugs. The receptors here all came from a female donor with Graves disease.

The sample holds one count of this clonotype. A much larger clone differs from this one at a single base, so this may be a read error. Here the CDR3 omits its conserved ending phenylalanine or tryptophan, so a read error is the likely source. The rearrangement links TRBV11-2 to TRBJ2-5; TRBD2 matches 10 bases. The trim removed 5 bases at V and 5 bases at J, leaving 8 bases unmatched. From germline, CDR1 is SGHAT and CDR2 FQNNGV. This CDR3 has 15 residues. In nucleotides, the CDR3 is TGTGCCAGCAGCCCACAGACTAGCGGGTGGGAGACCCAGTACCTC. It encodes CASSPQTSGWETQYL.

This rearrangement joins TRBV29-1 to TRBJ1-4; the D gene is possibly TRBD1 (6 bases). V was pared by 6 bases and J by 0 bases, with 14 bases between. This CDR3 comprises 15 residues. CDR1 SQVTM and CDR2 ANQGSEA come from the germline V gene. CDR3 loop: CSVTGQRTTNEKLFF. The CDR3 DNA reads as TGCAGCGTCACCGGACAGAGGACAACTAATGAAAAACTGTTTTTT.

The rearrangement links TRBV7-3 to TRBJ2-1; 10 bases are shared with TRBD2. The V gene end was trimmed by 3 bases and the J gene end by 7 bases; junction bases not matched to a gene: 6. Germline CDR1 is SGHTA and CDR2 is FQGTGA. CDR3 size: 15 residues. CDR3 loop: CASSFRTSGRNEQFF. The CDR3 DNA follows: TGTGCCAGCAGCTTCCGGACTAGCGGAAGGAATGAGCAGTTCTTC.

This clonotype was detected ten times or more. The CDR3 protein is CASSLGPLWNTEAFF. CDR3 in DNA: TGTGCCAGCAGCCTCGGGCCACTATGGAACACTGAAGCTTTCTTT. V gene TRBV2 combines with J gene TRBJ1-1; no reliable D call. The germline V gene encodes CDR1 SNHLY and CDR2 FYNNEI. V lost 6 bases and J lost 1, with 15 bases in between. This CDR3 contains 15 residues.

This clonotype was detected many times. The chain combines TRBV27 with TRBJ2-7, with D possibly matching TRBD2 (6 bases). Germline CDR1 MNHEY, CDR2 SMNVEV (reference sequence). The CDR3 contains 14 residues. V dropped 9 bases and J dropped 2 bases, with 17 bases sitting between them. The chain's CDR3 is CASGWGESAYEQYF. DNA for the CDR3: TGTGCCAGTGGGTGGGGGGAGTCCGCCTACGAGCAGTACTTC.

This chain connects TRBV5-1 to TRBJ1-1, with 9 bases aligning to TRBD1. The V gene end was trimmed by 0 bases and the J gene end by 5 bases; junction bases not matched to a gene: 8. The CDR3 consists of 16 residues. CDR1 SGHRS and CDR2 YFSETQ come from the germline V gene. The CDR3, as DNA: TGCGCCAGCAGCTTGGGAACCGGGACAGGGCGTACTGAAGCTTTCTTT. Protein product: CASSLGTGTGRTEAFF. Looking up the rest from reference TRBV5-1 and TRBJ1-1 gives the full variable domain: KAGVTQTPRYLIKTRGQQVTLSCSPISGHRSVSWYQQTPGQGLQFLFEYFSETQRNKGNFPGRFSGRQFSNSRSEMNVSTLELGDSALYLCASSLGTGTGRTEAFFGQGTRLTVV.

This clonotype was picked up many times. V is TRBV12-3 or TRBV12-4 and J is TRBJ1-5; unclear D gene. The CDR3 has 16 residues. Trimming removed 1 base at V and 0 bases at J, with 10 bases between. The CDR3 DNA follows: TGTGCCAGCAGTTTAGGCCAGTCATATAGCAATCAGCCCCAGCATTTT. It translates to CASSLGQSYSNQPQHF.

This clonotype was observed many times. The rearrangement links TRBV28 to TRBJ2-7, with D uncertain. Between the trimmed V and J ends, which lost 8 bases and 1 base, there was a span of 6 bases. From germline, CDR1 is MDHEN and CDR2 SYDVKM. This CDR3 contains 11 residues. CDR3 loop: CASGWSYEQYF. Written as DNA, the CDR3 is TGTGCCAGCGGCTGGTCCTACGAGCAGTACTTC.

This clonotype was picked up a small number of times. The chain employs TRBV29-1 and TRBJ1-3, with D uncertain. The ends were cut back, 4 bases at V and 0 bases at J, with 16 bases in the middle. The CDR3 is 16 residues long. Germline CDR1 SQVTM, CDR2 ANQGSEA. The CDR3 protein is CSVASASHSSGNTIYF. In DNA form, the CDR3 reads TGCAGCGTTGCAAGTGCAAGTCATAGCTCTGGAAACACCATATATTTT.

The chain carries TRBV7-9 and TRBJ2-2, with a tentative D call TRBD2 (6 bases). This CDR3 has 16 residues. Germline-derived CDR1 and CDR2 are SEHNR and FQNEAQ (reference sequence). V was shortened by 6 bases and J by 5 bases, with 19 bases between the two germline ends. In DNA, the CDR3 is TGTGCCAGCAGGGTCGGAGGGAGTGTTCGGACCGGGGAGCTGTTTTTT. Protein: CASRVGGSVRTGELFF.

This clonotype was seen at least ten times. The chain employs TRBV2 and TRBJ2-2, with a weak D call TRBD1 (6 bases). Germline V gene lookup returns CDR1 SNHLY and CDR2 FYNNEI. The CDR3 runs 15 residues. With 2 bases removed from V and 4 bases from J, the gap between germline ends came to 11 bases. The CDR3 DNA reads TGTGCCAGCAGTGAAAAGGGACATATCACCGGGGAGCTGTTTTTT. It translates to CASSEKGHITGELFF.

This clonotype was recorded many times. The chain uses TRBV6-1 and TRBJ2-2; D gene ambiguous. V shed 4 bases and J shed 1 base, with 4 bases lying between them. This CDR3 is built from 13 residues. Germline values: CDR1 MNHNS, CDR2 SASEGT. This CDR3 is CASSGGNTGELFF. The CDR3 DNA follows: TGTGCCAGCAGTGGGGGGAACACCGGGGAGCTGTTTTTT.

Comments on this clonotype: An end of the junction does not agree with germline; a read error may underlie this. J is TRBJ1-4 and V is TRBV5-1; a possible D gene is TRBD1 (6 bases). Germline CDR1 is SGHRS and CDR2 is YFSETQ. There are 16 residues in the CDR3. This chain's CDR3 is CASSLISGARDEKLFF. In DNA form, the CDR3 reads TGTGCCAGCAGCTTAATATCGGGGGCAAGAGATGAAAAACTGTTTTTT.

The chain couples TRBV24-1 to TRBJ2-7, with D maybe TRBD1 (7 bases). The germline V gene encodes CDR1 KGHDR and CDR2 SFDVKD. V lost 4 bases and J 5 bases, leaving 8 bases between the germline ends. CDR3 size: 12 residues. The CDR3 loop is CATSDRGDEQYF. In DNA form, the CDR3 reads TGTGCCACCAGTGACAGGGGGGACGAGCAGTACTTC.